This T cell receptor beta chain comes out of a study of response to subunit inactivated influenza vaccine. A single record per CDR3 protein comes from TCRdb applying MiXCR to the RT-PCR reads. The table records approximately 170,000 distinct CDR3 sequences, about an eighth of them present only once. As to this clonotype: Antigen specificity is unknown.

This CDR3 spans 13 amino acids. Germline assignment: CDR1 ENHRY and CDR2 SYGVKD. V lost 3 bases and J lost 10, with 15 bases in between. Whole-study results and caveats: Researchers suggested that each seasonal influenza vaccination recruits few new T cells.

The input for sequencing was CD8+ T cells sorted from PBMCs, taken around 5 days after vaccination. This receptor was identified in a man aged 50-60 years who received an inactivated influenza vaccine. V and J are TRBV10-3 and TRBJ1-2, with D perhaps TRBD1 (5 bases). The CDR3 is CAISEEGQGFYTF. CDR3 DNA: TGTGCCATCAGTGAAGAGGGTCAGGGCTTCTACACCTTC.